A single sample is the source of the 7 T cell receptor beta chains below, sequenced in a study of blood T cell repertoires in COVID-19 (dated by TCRdb to the early 2020s). Library generation was performed with the immunoSEQ multiplex PCR assay. Drawn from immuneACCESS, this table holds only the in-frame rearrangements with V and J called that TCRdb kept. Clones are partly lost; checked studies trace under half to an unresolved V gene and leave the rest unexplained. The sample table records roughly 190,000 clones; roughly 84% of these occur just once. Roughly 20% of the sample is taken by the ten largest. What was sequenced was peripheral blood. These TCRs come from a human donor in a cohort sampled during active COVID-19.

The chain employs TRBV6-5 and TRBJ2-3; TRBD2 aligns across 7 bases. The CDR3 contains 15 residues. The ends lost 7 bases at V and 2 bases at J; junction bases unmatched: 9. From germline, CDR1 is MNHEY and CDR2 SVGAGI. CDR3 coding DNA: TGTGCCAGCACCCTAGCGGCCGACCTCACAGATACGCAGTATTTT. As protein: CASTLAADLTDTQYF.

The genes are TRBV30 and TRBJ1-1; D perhaps matches TRBD1 (6 bases). Germline loops: CDR1 GTSNPN, CDR2 SVGIG (reference sequence). This CDR3 region has 13 residues. The germline V and J ends were trimmed by 4 bases and 0 bases, with 9 bases remaining between them. The CDR3 bases are TGTGCCTGGAACAGGGTAATGAACACTGAAGCTTTCTTT. Its translation is CAWNRVMNTEAFF.

The chain links TRBV5-1 to TRBJ2-3, with 9 bases that match TRBD1. CDR3 length: 14 residues. Per germline, CDR1 SGHRS and CDR2 YFSETQ. V lost 8 bases to trimming and J lost 6 bases; unmatched junction nucleotides: 10. The CDR3: CASLEQGASDTQYF. In DNA form, the CDR3 reads TGCGCCAGTTTAGAACAGGGGGCCTCGGATACGCAGTATTTT.

The chain uses TRBV18 and TRBJ2-7; tentatively, D is TRBD1 (6 bases). Germline CDR1 reads KGHSH; CDR2 reads LQKENI. The ends were cut back, 5 bases at V and 5 bases at J, with 13 bases in the middle. The CDR3 spans 13 residues. CDR3 region: CASSAGTLHEQYV. The CDR3 DNA is TGTGCCAGCTCAGCCGGGACACTCCACGAGCAGTACGTC.

V gene TRBV4-2 combines with J gene TRBJ1-5; 7 nucleotides agree with TRBD1. V dropped 0 bases and J dropped 4; count of bases not matched to a gene: 9. CDR3 length: 17 residues. Germline V gives CDR1 LGHNA, CDR2 YNFKEQ. The CDR3 here is CASSQDAEGARNQPQHF. The CDR3 DNA reads TGTGCCAGCAGCCAAGATGCTGAGGGGGCGCGAAATCAGCCCCAGCATTTT.

This clone was seen a single time. The genes are TRBV6-1 and TRBJ1-6; weak D call: TRBD1 (6 bases). CDR3 size: 15 residues. The germline V gene encodes CDR1 MNHNS and CDR2 SASEGT. The V end lost 0 bases, the J end lost 10 bases, and 13 bases lay between the germline ends. The CDR3 is CASSEARGANSPLHF. DNA for the CDR3: TGTGCCAGCAGTGAAGCCCGGGGGGCTAACTCACCCCTCCACTTT.

The chain links TRBV7-9 to TRBJ1-2; a possible D gene is TRBD1 (5 bases). This CDR3 has 15 residues. CDR1 and CDR2 (germline): SEHNR, FQNEAQ (reference sequence). V dropped 1 base and J dropped 6 bases, with 15 bases sitting between them. The CDR3 sequence is CASSLVRGPWDGYTF. CDR3 bases: TGTGCCAGCAGCTTAGTAAGGGGTCCCTGGGATGGCTACACCTTC.